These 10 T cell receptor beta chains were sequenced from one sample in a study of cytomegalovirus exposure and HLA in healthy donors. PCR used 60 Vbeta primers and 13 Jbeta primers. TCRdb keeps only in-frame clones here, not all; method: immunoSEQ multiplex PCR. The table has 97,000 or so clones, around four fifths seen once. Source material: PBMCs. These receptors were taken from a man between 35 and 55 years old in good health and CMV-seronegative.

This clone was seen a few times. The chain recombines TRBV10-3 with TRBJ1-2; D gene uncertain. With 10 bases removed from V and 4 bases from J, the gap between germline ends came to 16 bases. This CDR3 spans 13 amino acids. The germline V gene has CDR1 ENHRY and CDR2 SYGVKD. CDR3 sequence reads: CATQIRRGYGYTF. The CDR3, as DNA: TGTGCCACCCAGATCAGGCGGGGCTATGGCTACACCTTC.

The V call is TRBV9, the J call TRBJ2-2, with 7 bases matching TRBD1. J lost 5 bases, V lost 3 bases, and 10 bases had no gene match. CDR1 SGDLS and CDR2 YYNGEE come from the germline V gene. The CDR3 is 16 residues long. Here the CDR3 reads CASSAQGLGVTGELFF. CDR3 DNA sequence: TGTGCCAGCAGCGCACAGGGGTTGGGTGTGACCGGGGAGCTGTTTTTT.

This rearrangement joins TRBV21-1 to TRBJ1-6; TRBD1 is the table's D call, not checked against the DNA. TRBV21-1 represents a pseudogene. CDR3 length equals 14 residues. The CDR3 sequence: CASSIRTENSPLHF. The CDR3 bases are TGTGCCAGCAGCATTCGAACAGAGAATTCACCCCTCCACTTT.

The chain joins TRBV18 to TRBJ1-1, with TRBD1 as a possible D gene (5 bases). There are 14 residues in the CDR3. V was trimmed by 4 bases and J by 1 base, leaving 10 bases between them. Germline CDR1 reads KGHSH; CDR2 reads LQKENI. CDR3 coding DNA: TGTGCCAGCTCACAAAGTCAGGGGAACACTGAAGCTTTCTTT. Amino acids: CASSQSQGNTEAFF.

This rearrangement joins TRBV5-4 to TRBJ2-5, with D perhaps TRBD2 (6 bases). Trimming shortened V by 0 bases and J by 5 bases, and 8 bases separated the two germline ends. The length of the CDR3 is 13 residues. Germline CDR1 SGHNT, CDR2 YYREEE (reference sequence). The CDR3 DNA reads TGTGCCAGCAGCTTGGGACTAGTTGAGACCCAGTACTTC. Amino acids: CASSLGLVETQYF.

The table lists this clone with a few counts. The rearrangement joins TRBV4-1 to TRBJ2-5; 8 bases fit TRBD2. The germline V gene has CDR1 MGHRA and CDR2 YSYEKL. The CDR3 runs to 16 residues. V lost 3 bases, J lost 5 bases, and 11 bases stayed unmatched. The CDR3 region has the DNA TGCGCCAGCAGCCACCTCCGGGGGGGCCTTGTGGAGACCCAGTACTTC. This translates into CASSHLRGGLVETQYF.

The CDR3 nucleotides are TGCGCCAGCGATTGGGACAGGGGAACAAACACCATATATTTT. Amino acid sequence: CASDWDRGTNTIYF. The chain carries TRBV10-1 and TRBJ1-3, with 10 bases that match TRBD1. Germline V lookup: CDR1 WNHNN, CDR2 SYGVQD (reference sequence). This CDR3 region has 14 residues. V lost 8 bases and J lost 6; bases outside the gene matches: 7.

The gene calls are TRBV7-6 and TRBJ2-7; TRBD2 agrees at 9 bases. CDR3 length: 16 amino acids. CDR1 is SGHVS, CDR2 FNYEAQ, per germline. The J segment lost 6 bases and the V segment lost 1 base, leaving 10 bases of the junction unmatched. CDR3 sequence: CASSLVSGGLLSEQYF. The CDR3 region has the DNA TGTGCCAGCAGCTTAGTAAGCGGGGGGTTGCTCTCCGAGCAGTACTTC.

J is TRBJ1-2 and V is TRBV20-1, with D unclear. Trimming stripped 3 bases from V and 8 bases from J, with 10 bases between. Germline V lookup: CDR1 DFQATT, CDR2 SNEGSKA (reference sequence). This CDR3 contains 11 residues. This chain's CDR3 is CSASNIAGYTF. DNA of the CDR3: TGCAGTGCTAGTAACATTGCCGGCTACACCTTC.

In DNA, the CDR3 is TGTGCCAGCAGTGAAGTGATAACAGTCTCGGCCTACGAGCAGTACTTC. This translates into CASSEVITVSAYEQYF. The V call is TRBV6-1, the J call TRBJ2-7; D not resolved. V lost 1 base, J lost 2 bases, and 15 bases lay in between. The CDR3 length is 16 residues. From germline, CDR1 is MNHNS and CDR2 SASEGT.